These 9 T cell receptor beta chains were all obtained from the same sample, sequenced in a study of T cell responses to AZD1222 COVID-19 vaccine. TCRdb keeps only in-frame clones here, not all; method: immunoSEQ multiplex PCR. Counted here are 90,000 to 100,000 clones, 70% to 90% occurring once; the ten biggest clones make up approximately 3%. The specimen comprised peripheral blood, sampled on day 0 of AZD1222 vaccination. The receptors were sampled from an adult in good health.

J is TRBJ2-1 and V is TRBV30, with D hard to call. Germline assignment: CDR1 GTSNPN and CDR2 SVGIG (reference sequence). The CDR3 sequence is 13 residues long. With 3 bases removed from V and 10 bases from J, the gap between germline ends came to 16 bases. The CDR3 is CAWRTRLLAEQFF. DNA for the CDR3: TGTGCCTGGAGGACCAGACTCCTGGCGGAGCAGTTCTTC.

The CDR3 sequence: CSVAGHYLGEQFF. The CDR3 DNA sequence: TGCAGCGTGGCGGGACACTATCTCGGTGAGCAGTTCTTC. The V and J genes are TRBV29-1 and TRBJ2-1; D is perhaps TRBD1 or TRBD2 (6 bases each). Germline CDR1 is SQVTM and CDR2 is ANQGSEA. Trimming left V 6 bases short and J 9 bases short, with 18 bases between. CDR3 length: 13 residues.

V and J are TRBV19 and TRBJ1-5, with TRBD1 as a possible D gene (6 bases). This CDR3 has 14 residues. V was pared by 8 bases and J by 4 bases, with 15 bases between. Germline V gene lookup returns CDR1 LNHDA and CDR2 SQIVND (reference sequence). Here the CDR3 reads CASQRDKVNQPQHF. DNA for the CDR3: TGTGCCAGTCAGCGGGACAAGGTGAATCAGCCCCAGCATTTT.

Comment on this clone: One junction end disagrees with the germline gene, perhaps due to a read error. J is TRBJ2-2 and V is TRBV5-4; 8 bases are a match to TRBD2. This CDR3 spans 16 amino acids. CDR1 SGHNT and CDR2 YYREEE come from the germline V gene (reference sequence). The CDR3 bases are TGTGCCAGCAGCAGTAGGACTAGCACCTTCGATCGGGGAGCTGTTTTT. Residues: CASSSRTSTFDRGAVF.

The chain has TRBV9 and TRBJ2-5; possible D gene TRBD2, 5 bases. Trimming shortened V by 0 bases and J by 1 base, and 7 bases separated the two germline ends. The germline V gene has CDR1 SGDLS and CDR2 YYNGEE. The CDR3 runs to 14 residues. CDR3 protein: CASSVGGAQETQYF. The DNA of the CDR3 is TGTGCCAGCAGCGTAGGGGGAGCCCAAGAGACCCAGTACTTC.

The chain carries TRBV30 and TRBJ1-1; no clear D gene. Per germline, CDR1 GTSNPN and CDR2 SVGIG (reference sequence). The V gene lost 1 base and the J gene lost 6 bases, with 6 bases spanning the gap. The CDR3 is 11 amino acids. CDR3 protein: CAWSETAEAFF. The CDR3, as DNA: TGTGCCTGGAGTGAAACAGCTGAAGCTTTCTTT.

This sequence joins TRBV12-5 and TRBJ1-5; D possibly corresponds to TRBD1 (5 bases). This CDR3 has 12 residues. In germline, CDR1 is LGHNT, CDR2 FRNRAP. V lost 6 bases, J lost 11 bases, and 14 bases lay in between. The CDR3 loop reads CASGGDESSQHF. CDR3 DNA sequence: TGTGCTAGTGGCGGGGACGAGTCCTCCCAGCATTTT.

The chain is built from TRBV5-5 and TRBJ2-3; tentative D call: TRBD2 (6 bases). Germline CDR1 reads SGHKS; CDR2 reads YYEKEE (reference sequence). V was pared by 8 bases and J by 6 bases, with 13 bases between. CDR3 length equals 12 residues. The CDR3 DNA is TGTGCCAGTCGACGGGACTGGGATACGCAGTATTTT. Amino acids: CASRRDWDTQYF.

The rearrangement joins TRBV3-1 (or the pseudogene TRBV3-2) to TRBJ2-5; no definite D call. Trimming removed 0 bases from V and 1 base from J, with 9 bases in between. The CDR3 spans 15 residues. Looked up from germline, CDR1 is LGHDT and CDR2 is YNNKEL (reference sequence). The chain's CDR3 is CASSQEVVFQETQYF. The DNA for the CDR3 is TGTGCCAGCAGCCAAGAAGTGGTGTTCCAAGAGACCCAGTACTTC.